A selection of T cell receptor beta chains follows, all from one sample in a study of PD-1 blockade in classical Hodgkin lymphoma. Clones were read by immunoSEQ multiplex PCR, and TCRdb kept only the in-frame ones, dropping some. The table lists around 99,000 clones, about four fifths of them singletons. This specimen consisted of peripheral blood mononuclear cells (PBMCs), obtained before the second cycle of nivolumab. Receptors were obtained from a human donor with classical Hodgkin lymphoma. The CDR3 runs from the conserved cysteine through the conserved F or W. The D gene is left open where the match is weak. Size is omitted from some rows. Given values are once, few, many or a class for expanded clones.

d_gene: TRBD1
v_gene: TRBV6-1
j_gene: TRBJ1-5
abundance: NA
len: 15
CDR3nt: TGTGCCAGCAGGGACAGGGGCGTTAGCAATCAGCCCCAGCATTTT
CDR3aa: CASRDRGVSNQPQHF

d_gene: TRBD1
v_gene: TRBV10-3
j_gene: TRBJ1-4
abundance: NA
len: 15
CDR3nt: TGTGCCATCAGTGGATACAGGGGATCGAATGAAAAACTGTTTTTT
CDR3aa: CAISGYRGSNEKLFF

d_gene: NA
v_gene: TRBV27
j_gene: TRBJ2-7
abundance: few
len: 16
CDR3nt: TGTGCCAGCAGCCTGATTCCGGGACCCCCCGACTACGAGCAGTACTTC
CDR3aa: CASSLIPGPPDYEQYF

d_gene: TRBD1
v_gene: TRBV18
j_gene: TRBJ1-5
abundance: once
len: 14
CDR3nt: TGTGCCAGCTCACCTGGACAGGACAATCAGCCCCAGCATTTT
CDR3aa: CASSPGQDNQPQHF

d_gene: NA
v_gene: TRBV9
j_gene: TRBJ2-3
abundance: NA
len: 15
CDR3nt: TGTGCCAGCAGCGATGGCCCCATGGGCACAGATACGCAGTATTTT
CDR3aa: CASSDGPMGTDTQYF

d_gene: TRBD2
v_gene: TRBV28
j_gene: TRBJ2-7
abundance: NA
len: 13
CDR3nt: TGTGCCAGCAGTTTAGCGGGAGCGGGGGAGCAGTACTTC
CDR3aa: CASSLAGAGEQYF

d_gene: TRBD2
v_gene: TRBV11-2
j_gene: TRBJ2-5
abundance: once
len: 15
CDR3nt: TGTGCCAGCAGCTTCAATGCGGGAGGGGGAGAGACCCAGTACTTC
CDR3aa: CASSFNAGGGETQYF

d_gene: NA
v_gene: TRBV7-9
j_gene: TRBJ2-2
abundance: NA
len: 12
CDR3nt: TGTGCCAGCAGCTGGAACACCGGGGAGCTGTTTTTT
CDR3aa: CASSWNTGELFF

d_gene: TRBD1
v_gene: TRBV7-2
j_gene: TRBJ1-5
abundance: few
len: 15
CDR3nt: TGTGCCAGCAGCACGGGGACAGGGGTTTATCAGCCCCAGCATTTT
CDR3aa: CASSTGTGVYQPQHF

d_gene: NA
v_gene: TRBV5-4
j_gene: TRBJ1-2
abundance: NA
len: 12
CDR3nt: TGTGCCAGCAGCTTGACAGGCCTGAACTACACCTTC
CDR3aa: CASSLTGLNYTF

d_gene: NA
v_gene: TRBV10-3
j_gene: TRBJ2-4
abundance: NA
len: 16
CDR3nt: TGTGCCATCACCGCTCCCATCCAGGTGGGGGGAAACATTCAGTACTTC
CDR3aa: CAITAPIQVGGNIQYF

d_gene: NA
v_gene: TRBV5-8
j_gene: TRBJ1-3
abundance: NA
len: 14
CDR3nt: TGTGCCAGCAGACGACCCGGGGTTGGAAACACCATATATTTT
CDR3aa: CASRRPGVGNTIYF

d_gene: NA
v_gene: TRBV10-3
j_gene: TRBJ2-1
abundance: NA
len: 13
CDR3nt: TGTGCCATCAGTGAGTCCAGGGACAATGAGCAGTTCTTC
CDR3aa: CAISESRDNEQFF

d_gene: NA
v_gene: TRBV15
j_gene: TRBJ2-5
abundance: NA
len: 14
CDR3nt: TGTGCCACCAGCAGAGATTCGGCCCCCACGGCCCAGTACTTC
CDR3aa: CATSRDSAPTAQYF

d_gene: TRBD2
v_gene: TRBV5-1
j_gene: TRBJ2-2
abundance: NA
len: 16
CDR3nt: TGCGCCAGCAGCGTGCGGGAGAGTGGTGGCACCGGGGAGCTGTTTTTT
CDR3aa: CASSVRESGGTGELFF

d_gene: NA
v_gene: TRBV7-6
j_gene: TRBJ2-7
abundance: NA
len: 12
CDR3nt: TGTGCCAGCAGCTCCTCCTCGAGCGAGCAGTACTTC
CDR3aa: CASSSSSSEQYF

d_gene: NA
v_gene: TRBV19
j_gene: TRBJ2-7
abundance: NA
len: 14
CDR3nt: TGTGCCAGTAGTATAGGGGGGCGTCGATACGAGCAGTACTTC
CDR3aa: CASSIGGRRYEQYF

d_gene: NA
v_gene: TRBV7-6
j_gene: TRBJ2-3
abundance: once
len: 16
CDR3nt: TGTGCCAGCAGCTTAGAAGGACAAACCAGCACAGATACGCAGTATTTT
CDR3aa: CASSLEGQTSTDTQYF

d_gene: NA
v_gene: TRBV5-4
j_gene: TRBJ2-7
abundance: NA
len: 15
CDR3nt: TGTGCCAGCAGCTTAGACCTTAGGGGGGGATACGAGCAGTACTTC
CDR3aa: CASSLDLRGGYEQYF

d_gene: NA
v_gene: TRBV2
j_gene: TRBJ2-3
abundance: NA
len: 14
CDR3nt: TGTGCCAGCAGTGTCCGGATAGCTTTGGATACGCAGTATTTT
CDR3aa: CASSVRIALDTQYF

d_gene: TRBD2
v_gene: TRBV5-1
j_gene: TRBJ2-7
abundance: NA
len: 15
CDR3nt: TGCGCCAGCAGCTTAGAGGCTAGCGGGGCCCGCGGGCAGTACTTC
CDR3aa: CASSLEASGARGQYF

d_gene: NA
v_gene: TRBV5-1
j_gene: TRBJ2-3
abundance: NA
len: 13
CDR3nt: TGCGCCAGCAGCTTGATAGGCCCAGATACGCAGTATTTT
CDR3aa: CASSLIGPDTQYF

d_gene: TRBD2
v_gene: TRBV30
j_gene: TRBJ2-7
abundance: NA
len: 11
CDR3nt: TGTGCCTGGAACCTTAGCGGGAGGGTCCTCTTC
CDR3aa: CAWNLSGRVLF

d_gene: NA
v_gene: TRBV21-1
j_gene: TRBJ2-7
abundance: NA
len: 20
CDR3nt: TGTGCCAGCAGCAAAGAGGCGAACCCCCCGCCGGGACTAGGTCCCTACGAGCAGTACTTC
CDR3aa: CASSKEANPPPGLGPYEQYF

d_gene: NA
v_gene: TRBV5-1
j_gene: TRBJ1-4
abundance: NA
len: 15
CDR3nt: TGCGCCAGCAGCTTGGCCAAGGGGCAGGGTGAAAAACTGTTTTTT
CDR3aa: CASSLAKGQGEKLFF

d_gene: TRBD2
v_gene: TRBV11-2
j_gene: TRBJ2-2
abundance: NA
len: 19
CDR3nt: TGTGCCAGCAGCCCAAGCTGGGGACTAGCGGGCGCGAACACCGGGGAGCTGTTTTTT
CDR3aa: CASSPSWGLAGANTGELFF

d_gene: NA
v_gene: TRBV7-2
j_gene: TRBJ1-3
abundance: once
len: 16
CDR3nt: TGTGCCAGCAGCTTAGGGGGCCGAGGCGCGGGGAACACCATATATTTT
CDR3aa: CASSLGGRGAGNTIYF

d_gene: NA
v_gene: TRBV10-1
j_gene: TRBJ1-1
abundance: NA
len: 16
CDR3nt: TGCGCCAGCAGTGGTGTGGGCCAGAACATGAACACTGAAGCTTTCTTT
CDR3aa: CASSGVGQNMNTEAFF

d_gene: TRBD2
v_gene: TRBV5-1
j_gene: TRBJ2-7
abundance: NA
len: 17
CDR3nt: TGCGCCAGCAGCCCGCAGATCTCTAGCGGGCCTTCCTACGAGCAGTACTTC
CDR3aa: CASSPQISSGPSYEQYF

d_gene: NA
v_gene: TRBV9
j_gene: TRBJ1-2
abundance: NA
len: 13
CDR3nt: TGTGCCAGCAGCGTATGGGGGAGGGATGGCTACACCTTC
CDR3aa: CASSVWGRDGYTF

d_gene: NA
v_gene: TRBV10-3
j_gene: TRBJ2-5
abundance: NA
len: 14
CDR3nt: TGTGCCATCAGTACAGGGCCGGGGGGCGAGACCCAGTACTTC
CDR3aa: CAISTGPGGETQYF